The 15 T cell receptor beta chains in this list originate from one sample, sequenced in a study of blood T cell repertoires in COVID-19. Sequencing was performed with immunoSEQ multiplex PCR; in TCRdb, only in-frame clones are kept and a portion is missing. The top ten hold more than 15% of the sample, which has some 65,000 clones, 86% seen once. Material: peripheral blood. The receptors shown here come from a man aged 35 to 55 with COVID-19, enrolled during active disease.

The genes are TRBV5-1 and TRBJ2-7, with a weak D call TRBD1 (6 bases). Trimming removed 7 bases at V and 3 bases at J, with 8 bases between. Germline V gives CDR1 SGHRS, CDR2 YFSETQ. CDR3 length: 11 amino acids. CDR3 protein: CASRGGYEQYF. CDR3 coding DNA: TGCGCCAGCCGAGGGGGCTACGAGCAGTACTTC.

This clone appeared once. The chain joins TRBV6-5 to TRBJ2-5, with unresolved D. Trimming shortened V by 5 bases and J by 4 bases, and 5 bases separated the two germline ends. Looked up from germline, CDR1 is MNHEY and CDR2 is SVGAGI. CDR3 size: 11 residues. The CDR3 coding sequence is TGTGCCAGCAGTAGTAGAGAGACCCAGTACTTC. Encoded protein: CASSSRETQYF.

The CDR3 DNA reads TGTGCCTGGAGGAGCGGCTCCTACAATGAGCAGTTCTTC. Encoded protein: CAWRSGSYNEQFF. The chain joins TRBV30 to TRBJ2-1, with D perhaps matching TRBD2 (5 bases). The CDR3 sequence is 13 residues long. CDR1 is GTSNPN and CDR2 is SVGIG in the germline V gene (reference sequence). With 3 bases removed from V and 0 bases from J, the gap between germline ends came to 6 bases.

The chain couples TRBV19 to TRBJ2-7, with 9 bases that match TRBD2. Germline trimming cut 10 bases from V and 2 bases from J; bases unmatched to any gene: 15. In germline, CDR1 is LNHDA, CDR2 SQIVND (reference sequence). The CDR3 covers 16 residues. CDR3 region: CATQASGGSLPYEQYF. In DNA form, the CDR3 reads TGTGCCACCCAGGCCAGCGGGGGGTCCCTCCCCTACGAGCAGTACTTC.

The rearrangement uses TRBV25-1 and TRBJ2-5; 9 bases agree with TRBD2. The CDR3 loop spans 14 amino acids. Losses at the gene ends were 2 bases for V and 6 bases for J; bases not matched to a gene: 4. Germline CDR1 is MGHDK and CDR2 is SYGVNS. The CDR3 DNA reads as TGTGCCAGCAGTGAAGGGCTAGCGGGGCAGACCCAGTACTTC. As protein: CASSEGLAGQTQYF. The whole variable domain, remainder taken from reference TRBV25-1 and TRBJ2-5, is EADIYQTPRYLVIGTGKKITLECSQTMGHDKMYWYQQDPGMELHLIHYSYGVNSTEKGDLSSESTVSRIRTEHFPLTLESARPSHTSQYLCASSEGLAGQTQYFGPGTRLLVL.

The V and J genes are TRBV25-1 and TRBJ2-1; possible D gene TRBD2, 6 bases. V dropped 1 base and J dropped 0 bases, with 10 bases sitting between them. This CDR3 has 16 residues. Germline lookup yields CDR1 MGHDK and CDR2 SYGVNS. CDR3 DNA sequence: TGTGCCAGCAGTGAATCGGGGGACTTCTCCTACAATGAGCAGTTCTTC. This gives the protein CASSESGDFSYNEQFF.

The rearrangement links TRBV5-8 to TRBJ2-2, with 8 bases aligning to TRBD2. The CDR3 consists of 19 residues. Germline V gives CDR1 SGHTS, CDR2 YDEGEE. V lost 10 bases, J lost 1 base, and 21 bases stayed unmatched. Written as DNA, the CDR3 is TGTGCCCGCGGGCCCAGACAGCGGGGGCCTACACGGAACACCGGGGAGCTGTTTTTT. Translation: CARGPRQRGPTRNTGELFF. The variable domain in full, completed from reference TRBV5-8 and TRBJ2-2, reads EAGVTQSPTHLIKTRGQQATLRCSPISGHTSVYWYQQALGLGLQFLLWYDEGEERNRGNFPPRFSGRQFPNYSSELNVNALELEDSALYLCARGPRQRGPTRNTGELFFGEGSRLTVL.

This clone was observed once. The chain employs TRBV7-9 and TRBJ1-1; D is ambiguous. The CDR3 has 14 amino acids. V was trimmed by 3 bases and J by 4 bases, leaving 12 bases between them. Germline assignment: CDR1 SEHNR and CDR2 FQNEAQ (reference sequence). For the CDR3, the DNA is TGTGCCAGCAGCTTGGGCTCCCGTTTCACTGAAGCTTTCTTT. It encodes CASSLGSRFTEAFF.

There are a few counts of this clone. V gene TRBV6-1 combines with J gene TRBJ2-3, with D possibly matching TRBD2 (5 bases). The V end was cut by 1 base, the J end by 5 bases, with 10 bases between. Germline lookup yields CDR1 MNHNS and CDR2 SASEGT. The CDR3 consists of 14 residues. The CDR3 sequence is CASSEGTLGDTQYF. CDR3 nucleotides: TGTGCCAGCAGTGAAGGGACTTTAGGAGATACGCAGTATTTT.

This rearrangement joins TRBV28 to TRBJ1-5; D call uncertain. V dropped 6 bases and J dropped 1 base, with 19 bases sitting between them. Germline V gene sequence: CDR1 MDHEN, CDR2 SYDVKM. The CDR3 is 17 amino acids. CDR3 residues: CASSHGIGSWSNQPQHF. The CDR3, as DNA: TGTGCCAGCAGCCACGGGATAGGGAGTTGGAGCAATCAGCCCCAGCATTTT.

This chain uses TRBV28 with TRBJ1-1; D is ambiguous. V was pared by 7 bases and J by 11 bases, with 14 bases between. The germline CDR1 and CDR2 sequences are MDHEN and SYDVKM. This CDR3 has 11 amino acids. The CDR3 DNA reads TGTGCCAGCACGGGGTCGACTGGGGCTTTCTTT. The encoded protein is CASTGSTGAFF. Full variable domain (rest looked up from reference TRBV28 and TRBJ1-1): DVKVTQSSRYLVKRTGEKVFLECVQDMDHENMFWYRQDPGLGLRLIYFSYDVKMKEKGDIPEGYSVSREKKERFSLILESASTNQTSMYLCASTGSTGAFFGQGTRLTVV.

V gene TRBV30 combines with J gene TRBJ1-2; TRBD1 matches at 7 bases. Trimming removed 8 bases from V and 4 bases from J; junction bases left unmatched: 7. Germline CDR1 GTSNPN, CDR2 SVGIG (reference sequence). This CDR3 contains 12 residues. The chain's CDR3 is CAREQGFYGYTF. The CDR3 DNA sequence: TGTGCCCGGGAACAGGGGTTCTATGGCTACACCTTC. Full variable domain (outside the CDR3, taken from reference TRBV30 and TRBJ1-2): SQTIHQWPATLVQPVGSPLSLECTVEGTSNPNLYWYRQAAGRGLQLLFYSVGIGQISSEVPQNLSASRPQDRQFILSSKKLLLSDSGFYLCAREQGFYGYTFGSGTRLTVV.

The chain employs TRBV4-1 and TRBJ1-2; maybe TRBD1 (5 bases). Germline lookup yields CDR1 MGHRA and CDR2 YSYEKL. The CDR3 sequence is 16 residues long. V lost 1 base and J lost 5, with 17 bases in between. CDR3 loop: CASSQGTGGNGYGYTF. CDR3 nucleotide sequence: TGCGCCAGCAGCCAAGGCACCGGGGGAAATGGTTATGGCTACACCTTC.

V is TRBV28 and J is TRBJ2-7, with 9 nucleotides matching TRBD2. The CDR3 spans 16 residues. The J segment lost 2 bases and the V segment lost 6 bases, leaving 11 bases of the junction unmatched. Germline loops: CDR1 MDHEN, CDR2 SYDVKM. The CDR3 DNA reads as TGTGCCAGCAGCTCCCCAGGGAGCGGGGGGACCTACGAGCAGTACTTC. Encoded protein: CASSSPGSGGTYEQYF.

The CDR3, as DNA: TGTGCCAGCAGCCCGACGACAGTGATGAACACTGAAGCTTTCTTT. Translating gives CASSPTTVMNTEAFF. The chain joins TRBV7-2 to TRBJ1-1, with D possibly matching TRBD1 (5 bases). The ends were cut back, 5 bases at V and 0 bases at J, with 13 bases in the middle. Germline assignment: CDR1 SGHTA and CDR2 FQGNSA. The CDR3 contains 15 residues.